These T cell receptor beta chains were read from a single sample in a study of neoadjuvant anti-PD-1 for oral cavity cancer. Assay: immunoSEQ multiplex PCR; the TCRdb copy retains only in-frame clones and omits some. The sample carries 15,000 or so clones, over 65% recorded once. The starting material was PBMCs, obtained before nivolumab (anti-PD-1) treatment. The source is a person aged 35-79 years with oral cavity squamous cell carcinoma. The CDR3 runs from the conserved cysteine through the conserved F or W. The D gene is left open where the match is weak. For some rows the clone size is stated as once, few or many, or as a class when expanded; others skip it.

V: TRBV6-5; length: 13; D: .; J: TRBJ2-3; size: .; CDR3: CASSSTSTDTQYF; DNA: TGTGCCAGCAGTTCGACTAGCACAGATACGCAGTATTTT
V: TRBV7-9; length: 14; D: TRBD1; J: TRBJ2-2; size: .; CDR3: CATKWTGGHGELFF; DNA: TGTGCCACAAAGTGGACAGGCGGTCACGGGGAGCTGTTTTTT
V: TRBV6-6; length: 14; D: .; J: TRBJ1-1; size: .; CDR3: CASSYSGLNTEAFF; DNA: TGTGCCAGCAGTTACTCTGGCTTGAACACTGAAGCTTTCTTT
V: TRBV7-2; length: 15; D: .; J: TRBJ1-1; size: .; CDR3: CASSLIWSRRFRAFF; DNA: TGTGCCAGCAGCTTAATTTGGTCTCGGAGGTTCCGAGCTTTCTTT
V: TRBV5-4; length: 13; D: .; J: TRBJ2-5; size: few; CDR3: CASRLGQQETQYF; DNA: TGTGCCAGCAGACTAGGACAGCAAGAGACCCAGTACTTC
V: TRBV6-5; length: 14; D: .; J: TRBJ1-2; size: .; CDR3: CASRASNGNYGYTF; DNA: TGTGCCAGCAGGGCCTCCAATGGGAACTATGGCTACACCTTC
V: TRBV5-5; length: 14; D: .; J: TRBJ2-3; size: .; CDR3: CASSSKVGTDTQYF; DNA: TGTGCCAGCAGCTCCAAGGTGGGGACAGATACGCAGTATTTT
V: TRBV30; length: 13; D: .; J: TRBJ2-3; size: .; CDR3: CAWSVNPTDTQYF; DNA: TGTGCCTGGAGTGTAAACCCCACAGATACGCAGTATTTT
V: TRBV13; length: 14; D: .; J: TRBJ2-7; size: .; CDR3: CASSLAGRDYEQYF; DNA: TGTGCCAGCAGCTTAGCAGGACGGGATTACGAGCAGTACTTC
V: TRBV9; length: 16; D: TRBD1; J: TRBJ1-2; size: .; CDR3: CASSVDRQGLHYGYTF; DNA: TGTGCCAGCAGCGTAGATCGACAGGGATTACACTATGGCTACACCTTC
V: TRBV5-6; length: 15; D: TRBD2; J: TRBJ2-3; size: .; CDR3: CASAGAGSSTDTQYF; DNA: TGTGCCAGCGCAGGAGCGGGATCTAGCACAGATACGCAGTATTTT
V: TRBV5-1; length: 15; D: .; J: TRBJ2-7; size: .; CDR3: CASSLLGLRIQEQYF; DNA: TGCGCCAGCAGCTTGTTGGGACTGAGGATTCAAGAGCAGTACTTC
V: TRBV27; length: 18; D: .; J: TRBJ2-5; size: .; CDR3: CASSLSSGGGGITETQYF; DNA: TGTGCCAGCAGTTTATCATCCGGAGGGGGCGGGATTACGGAGACCCAGTACTTC
V: TRBV7-2; length: 16; D: TRBD1; J: TRBJ1-2; size: .; CDR3: CASSLVGQGFNYGYTF; DNA: TGTGCCAGCAGCCTAGTGGGACAGGGATTTAACTATGGCTACACCTTC
V: TRBV5-5; length: 16; D: TRBD2; J: TRBJ2-5; size: .; CDR3: CASSLGWEGTQETQYF; DNA: TGTGCCAGCAGCTTGGGGTGGGAGGGGACGCAGGAGACCCAGTACTTC
V: TRBV6-6; length: 13; D: TRBD1; J: TRBJ1-2; size: .; CDR3: CASRDRDNYGYTF; DNA: TGTGCCAGCAGGGACAGGGATAACTATGGCTACACCTTC
V: TRBV28; length: 13; D: .; J: TRBJ1-2; size: few; CDR3: CASSLYRAYGYTF; DNA: TGTGCCAGCAGTTTATACAGAGCCTATGGCTACACCTTC
V: TRBV2; length: 14; D: TRBD1; J: TRBJ2-5; size: once; CDR3: CASPTPDRRETQYF; DNA: TGTGCCAGCCCTACCCCGGACAGGAGGGAGACCCAGTACTTC
V: TRBV1; length: 16; D: .; J: TRBJ2-5; size: .; CDR3: CTSSHFALGRTETQYF; DNA: TGCACCAGCAGTCACTTCGCACTGGGACGGACGGAGACCCAGTACTTC
V: TRBV10-3; length: 15; D: .; J: TRBJ1-2; size: .; CDR3: CAISEVSSVLGGYTF; DNA: TGTGCCATCAGTGAGGTCTCATCCGTCCTTGGCGGCTACACCTTC
V: TRBV9; length: 14; D: .; J: TRBJ1-2; size: few; CDR3: CASSVDQGNYGYTF; DNA: TGTGCCAGCAGCGTAGATCAGGGTAACTATGGCTACACCTTC
V: TRBV19; length: 12; D: .; J: TRBJ1-5; size: .; CDR3: CASQKSNQPQHF; DNA: TGTGCCAGTCAAAAAAGCAATCAGCCCCAGCATTTT
V: TRBV6-6; length: 13; D: TRBD1; J: TRBJ1-2; size: .; CDR3: CASSATGDHGYTF; DNA: TGTGCCAGCAGCGCGACAGGGGATCATGGCTACACCTTC
V: TRBV15; length: 14; D: .; J: TRBJ2-1; size: .; CDR3: CATRGRAVYNEQFF; DNA: TGTGCCACCAGGGGCCGGGCCGTCTACAATGAGCAGTTCTTC
V: TRBV6-6; length: 13; D: .; J: TRBJ1-1; size: .; CDR3: CASSYSGQGEAFF; DNA: TGTGCCAGCAGTTACTCGGGCCAGGGTGAAGCTTTCTTT
V: TRBV7-9; length: 14; D: .; J: TRBJ1-1; size: few; CDR3: CASSLPALGAEAFF; DNA: TGTGCCAGCAGCTTGCCGGCCTTGGGCGCTGAAGCTTTCTTT
V: TRBV7-3; length: 14; D: .; J: TRBJ2-1; size: .; CDR3: CASSSPWGEHEQFF; DNA: TGTGCCAGCAGCTCTCCCTGGGGGGAACATGAGCAGTTCTTC
V: TRBV5-5; length: 15; D: .; J: TRBJ1-5; size: once; CDR3: CASSLTDYSNQPQHF; DNA: TGTGCCAGCAGCTTGACTGATTATAGCAATCAGCCCCAGCATTTT
V: TRBV7-8; length: 16; D: TRBD2; J: TRBJ2-7; size: .; CDR3: CASSPQGSGGSYEQYF; DNA: TGTGCCAGCAGCCCCCAGGGTAGCGGGGGATCCTACGAGCAGTACTTC
V: TRBV5-1; length: 15; D: TRBD1; J: TRBJ2-7; size: .; CDR3: CASKGHDRVSYEQYF; DNA: TGCGCCAGCAAGGGGCACGACAGGGTGTCGTACGAGCAGTACTTC
V: TRBV11-3; length: 15; D: TRBD1; J: TRBJ2-3; size: .; CDR3: CASSLTGTGSGTQYF; DNA: TGTGCCAGCAGCTTAACGGGGACAGGGTCGGGAACGCAGTATTTT
V: TRBV2; length: 16; D: .; J: TRBJ1-2; size: few; CDR3: CASSKYMDPPLSGYTF; DNA: TGTGCCAGCAGCAAGTACATGGATCCCCCGCTAAGTGGCTACACCTTC
V: TRBV28; length: 16; D: .; J: TRBJ1-1; size: once; CDR3: CASSLGGWGRWSEAFF; DNA: TGTGCCAGCAGTTTGGGGGGTTGGGGGCGGTGGTCTGAAGCTTTCTTT
V: TRBV4-1; length: 16; D: TRBD1; J: TRBJ2-7; size: .; CDR3: CASSFGEGQSLYEQYF; DNA: TGCGCCAGCAGCTTCGGCGAGGGACAGTCACTCTACGAGCAGTACTTC
V: TRBV11-3; length: 12; D: .; J: TRBJ2-7; size: .; CDR3: CASSFTSGAQYF; DNA: TGTGCCAGCAGCTTTACCTCAGGGGCGCAGTACTTC
V: TRBV5-1; length: 14; D: TRBD2; J: TRBJ2-7; size: .; CDR3: CASSSASGPYEQYF; DNA: TGCGCCAGCAGCTCGGCTAGCGGGCCCTACGAGCAGTACTTC
V: TRBV4-1; length: 18; D: TRBD2; J: TRBJ2-1; size: .; CDR3: CASSRPIGSGRRYNEQFF; DNA: TGCGCCAGCAGCCGTCCCATAGGGAGCGGGAGACGATACAATGAGCAGTTCTTC
V: TRBV27; length: 16; D: .; J: TRBJ2-2; size: .; CDR3: CASSLLGARNTGELFF; DNA: TGTGCCAGCAGTTTGTTAGGGGCAAGGAACACCGGGGAGCTGTTTTTT
V: TRBV5-1; length: 16; D: .; J: TRBJ1-2; size: .; CDR3: CASSFEGTRRGFGYTF; DNA: TGCGCCAGCAGCTTCGAGGGGACCCGGAGAGGATTTGGCTACACCTTC
V: TRBV6-4; length: 15; D: TRBD1; J: TRBJ1-3; size: .; CDR3: CASSYGQGSGNTIYF; DNA: TGTGCCAGCAGTTACGGACAGGGCTCTGGAAACACCATATATTTT
V: TRBV7-8; length: 13; D: TRBD1; J: TRBJ2-7; size: .; CDR3: CASSSRTGYEQYF; DNA: TGTGCCAGCAGCTCAAGGACAGGCTACGAGCAGTACTTC
V: TRBV5-1; length: 13; D: .; J: TRBJ2-5; size: .; CDR3: CASSLGLGETQYF; DNA: TGCGCCAGCAGCTTGGGTTTGGGAGAGACCCAGTACTTC
V: TRBV5-1; length: 13; D: .; J: TRBJ2-7; size: .; CDR3: CASSLVAGAEQYF; DNA: TGCGCCAGCAGTCTGGTCGCGGGGGCCGAGCAGTACTTC
V: TRBV7-9; length: 15; D: TRBD1; J: TRBJ1-2; size: .; CDR3: CASSSNRDRGYGYTF; DNA: TGTGCCAGCAGCTCCAACCGGGACAGGGGTTATGGCTACACCTTC
V: TRBV14; length: 16; D: .; J: TRBJ2-3; size: .; CDR3: CASSPGSGVIGDTQYF; DNA: TGTGCCAGCAGTCCCGGGTCGGGGGTCATTGGAGATACGCAGTATTTT
V: TRBV13; length: 13; D: .; J: TRBJ1-1; size: .; CDR3: CASSSPLNTEAFF; DNA: TGTGCCAGCAGCTCCCCTTTGAACACTGAAGCTTTCTTT
V: TRBV7-2; length: 12; D: TRBD2; J: TRBJ2-7; size: .; CDR3: CASSLERGRQYF; DNA: TGTGCCAGCAGCTTAGAGCGCGGGAGGCAGTACTTC
V: TRBV2; length: 14; D: .; J: TRBJ2-1; size: few; CDR3: CASSDTILGNEQFF; DNA: TGTGCCAGCAGTGATACAATCCTGGGGAATGAGCAGTTCTTC
V: TRBV7-7; length: 15; D: TRBD2; J: TRBJ2-3; size: .; CDR3: CASSRTSGSTDTQYF; DNA: TGTGCCAGCAGCAGGACTAGCGGTAGCACAGATACGCAGTATTTT
V: TRBV6-6; length: 14; D: .; J: TRBJ1-3; size: .; CDR3: CASGRRGSGNTIYF; DNA: TGTGCCAGCGGACGGAGGGGGTCCGGAAACACCATATATTTT
V: TRBV7-9; length: 14; D: TRBD2; J: TRBJ2-5; size: .; CDR3: CASSLGGALETQYF; DNA: TGTGCCAGCAGCCTCGGGGGGGCCCTAGAGACCCAGTACTTC
V: TRBV27; length: 16; D: TRBD2; J: TRBJ2-1; size: once; CDR3: CASSPKLARPYNEQFF; DNA: TGTGCCAGCAGTCCCAAACTAGCGAGGCCCTACAATGAGCAGTTCTTC
V: TRBV20-1; length: 11; D: TRBD1; J: TRBJ1-1; size: .; CDR3: CSAWTGGVAFF; DNA: TGCAGTGCCTGGACAGGGGGGGTCGCTTTCTTT
V: TRBV9; length: 18; D: .; J: TRBJ2-1; size: .; CDR3: CASSVGWASISGSNEQFF; DNA: TGTGCCAGCAGCGTAGGGTGGGCTAGCATATCGGGCTCCAATGAGCAGTTCTTC
V: TRBV30; length: 15; D: .; J: TRBJ1-3; size: .; CDR3: CAWILGGLSGNTIYF; DNA: TGTGCCTGGATCCTGGGGGGCCTCTCTGGAAACACCATATATTTT
V: TRBV4-2; length: 16; D: TRBD2; J: TRBJ2-1; size: .; CDR3: CASSQAGTSGSSEQFF; DNA: TGTGCCAGCAGTCAAGCAGGGACTAGCGGGAGTAGTGAGCAGTTCTTC
V: TRBV19; length: 15; D: .; J: TRBJ1-1; size: once; CDR3: CASSEGLRMNTEAFF; DNA: TGTGCCAGTAGTGAGGGGCTTAGGATGAACACTGAAGCTTTCTTT
V: TRBV5-1; length: 16; D: TRBD2; J: TRBJ2-3; size: .; CDR3: CASSLDLAGAGDTQYF; DNA: TGCGCCAGCAGCTTGGATCTAGCGGGGGCGGGAGATACGCAGTATTTT
V: TRBV7-8; length: 14; D: .; J: TRBJ1-2; size: .; CDR3: CASSLRDTSYGYTF; DNA: TGTGCCAGCAGCCTCCGGGACACCTCCTATGGCTACACCTTC